A selection of T cell receptor beta chains follows, all from one sample in a study of blood T cell repertoires in COVID-19. Some clones are missing from TCRdb's copy, which holds only in-frame ones; the method was immunoSEQ multiplex PCR. This table has around 360,000 clones, 80% to 90% appearing once. The specimen was peripheral blood. These TCRs come from a woman in her 30s with COVID-19, enrolled during active disease. Both conserved end residues are part of each CDR3. The D gene is left open where the match is weak. Some rows have no size entry. The others give once, few or many, or a class for an expanded clone.

cdr3_nt: TGCAGCGCCCGAGCGGGAGGGGCTCACTACGAGCAGTACTTC
cdr3_aa: CSARAGGAHYEQYF
j_call: TRBJ2-7
v_call: TRBV29-1
d_call: TRBD2
clone_size: .

cdr3_nt: TGCGCCAGCAGCTTTTCCCCAGGGGGGTACGAGCAGTACTTC
cdr3_aa: CASSFSPGGYEQYF
j_call: TRBJ2-7
v_call: TRBV5-1
d_call: .
clone_size: once

cdr3_nt: TGTGCCAGCAGTGAGGAGGCGGGACCCACAGATACGCAGTATTTT
cdr3_aa: CASSEEAGPTDTQYF
j_call: TRBJ2-3
v_call: TRBV2
d_call: .
clone_size: .

cdr3_nt: TGTGCCAGCAGTGAAGGGAGAGGGCAGACCCAGTACTTC
cdr3_aa: CASSEGRGQTQYF
j_call: TRBJ2-5
v_call: TRBV2
d_call: .
clone_size: .

cdr3_nt: TGTGCCAGCAGCTTGGGCACTTCCGGGGAGACCCAGTACTTC
cdr3_aa: CASSLGTSGETQYF
j_call: TRBJ2-5
v_call: TRBV5-4
d_call: .
clone_size: .

cdr3_nt: TGTGCCAGCAGGAGACTTTCGGGAGCCAAAAACATTCAGTACTTC
cdr3_aa: CASRRLSGAKNIQYF
j_call: TRBJ2-4
v_call: TRBV2
d_call: .
clone_size: .

cdr3_nt: TGCGCCAGCAGCCGAGAAGGAGGGGCGATGAGCAATCAGCCCCAGCATTTT
cdr3_aa: CASSREGGAMSNQPQHF
j_call: TRBJ1-5
v_call: TRBV4-1
d_call: .
clone_size: .

cdr3_nt: TGTGCCAGCAGTCCCGGACAGGGGGCGCGGTACTTC
cdr3_aa: CASSPGQGARYF
j_call: TRBJ2-7
v_call: TRBV6-5
d_call: TRBD1
clone_size: .

cdr3_nt: TGTGCCAGCAGCAGCCCCGGGACAGGGGGCCCTGAAGCTTTCTTT
cdr3_aa: CASSSPGTGGPEAFF
j_call: TRBJ1-1
v_call: TRBV9
d_call: TRBD1
clone_size: few

cdr3_nt: TGTGCCAGCAGCTTCGCTTCCCCAGCGGGTCAAGAGACCCAGTACTTC
cdr3_aa: CASSFASPAGQETQYF
j_call: TRBJ2-5
v_call: TRBV7-9
d_call: .
clone_size: .

cdr3_nt: TGTGCCAGCAGTCAGCTTACTAGCGGGAGAGGGGAGCTGTTTTTT
cdr3_aa: CASSQLTSGRGELFF
j_call: TRBJ2-2
v_call: TRBV3-1/TRBV3-2
d_call: TRBD2
clone_size: few

cdr3_nt: TGTGCCAGCAGCTCTGGGCCCGCTCGGGGGAGTATGTCAGATACGCAGTATTTT
cdr3_aa: CASSSGPARGSMSDTQYF
j_call: TRBJ2-3
v_call: TRBV11-2
d_call: .
clone_size: .

cdr3_nt: TGTGCCAGCAGCCAAGTGGGACAGCGGGCCGTGAACACTGAAGCTTTCTTT
cdr3_aa: CASSQVGQRAVNTEAFF
j_call: TRBJ1-1
v_call: TRBV3-1/TRBV3-2
d_call: TRBD1
clone_size: .

cdr3_nt: TGTGCCAGCAGTTTACTTGAAGAGTACACCTTC
cdr3_aa: CASSLLEEYTF
j_call: TRBJ1-2
v_call: TRBV28
d_call: .
clone_size: .

cdr3_nt: TGTGCCAGCAGTACCGGGACAGCGAGCTCCTATAATTCACCCCTCCACTTT
cdr3_aa: CASSTGTASSYNSPLHF
j_call: TRBJ1-6
v_call: TRBV28
d_call: TRBD1
clone_size: .

cdr3_nt: TGTGCCAGCAGTGAAGAGGGGACAGGGAATGAAAAACTGTTTTTT
cdr3_aa: CASSEEGTGNEKLFF
j_call: TRBJ1-4
v_call: TRBV2
d_call: TRBD1
clone_size: .

cdr3_nt: TGTGCCAGCAGCCTTAGGACTAGCGGGAGTGGGGATGAGCAGTTCTTC
cdr3_aa: CASSLRTSGSGDEQFF
j_call: TRBJ2-1
v_call: TRBV5-6
d_call: TRBD2
clone_size: .

cdr3_nt: TGTGCCAGCTCAGCAGAAAAAAATTCACCCCTTCACTTT
cdr3_aa: CASSAEKNSPLHF
j_call: TRBJ1-6
v_call: TRBV18
d_call: .
clone_size: .

cdr3_nt: TGTGCCAGCAGTTTACTTGGGTTACGGGGGGACACTGAAGCTTTCTTT
cdr3_aa: CASSLLGLRGDTEAFF
j_call: TRBJ1-1
v_call: TRBV28
d_call: .
clone_size: .

cdr3_nt: TGTGCCAGCAGCTTAATGCGGACAGGGCAGTCTGGGGCCAACGTCCTGACTTTC
cdr3_aa: CASSLMRTGQSGANVLTF
j_call: TRBJ2-6
v_call: TRBV11-2
d_call: TRBD1
clone_size: .

cdr3_nt: TGTGCCAGCAGCTTGGGGGTTGGCGGGGGGAACACTGAAGCTTTCTTT
cdr3_aa: CASSLGVGGGNTEAFF
j_call: TRBJ1-1
v_call: TRBV5-5
d_call: .
clone_size: .

cdr3_nt: TGTGCCAGCAGTTTAACTGGGACAGGGGGTAACGAGCAGTACTTC
cdr3_aa: CASSLTGTGGNEQYF
j_call: TRBJ2-7
v_call: TRBV28
d_call: TRBD1
clone_size: .

cdr3_nt: TGTGCCAGTAGTGATCTAGCGGGGAGCTCCTACAATGAGCAGTTCTTC
cdr3_aa: CASSDLAGSSYNEQFF
j_call: TRBJ2-1
v_call: TRBV19
d_call: TRBD2
clone_size: .

cdr3_nt: TGCGCCAGCAGCCAAGGACAGGTGGGGCAAGAGACCCAGTACTTC
cdr3_aa: CASSQGQVGQETQYF
j_call: TRBJ2-5
v_call: TRBV4-1
d_call: .
clone_size: .

cdr3_nt: TGTGCCAGCAGCTTAGTTAGTAGGAGCTCTGGGGCCAACGTCCTGACTTTC
cdr3_aa: CASSLVSRSSGANVLTF
j_call: TRBJ2-6
v_call: TRBV11-2
d_call: .
clone_size: .

cdr3_nt: TGTGCCAGCAGTACCCAACGACAGCTACACCATGGCTACACCTTC
cdr3_aa: CASSTQRQLHHGYTF
j_call: TRBJ1-2
v_call: TRBV27
d_call: .
clone_size: .

cdr3_nt: TGTGCCAGCAGCTTACCGGACAGGATAGAATCTGAAGCTTTCTTT
cdr3_aa: CASSLPDRIESEAFF
j_call: TRBJ1-1
v_call: TRBV7-9
d_call: TRBD1
clone_size: .

cdr3_nt: TGTGCCAGCAGTTGGGGCCTAGCGGGAGTTGCAGATACGCAGTATTTT
cdr3_aa: CASSWGLAGVADTQYF
j_call: TRBJ2-3
v_call: TRBV6-5
d_call: TRBD2
clone_size: .

cdr3_nt: TGTGCCAGCAGCGTAGCGGTGGCGGGGCCTGAGCAGTTCTTC
cdr3_aa: CASSVAVAGPEQFF
j_call: TRBJ2-1
v_call: TRBV9
d_call: .
clone_size: .

cdr3_nt: TGTGCCAGCAGCCCCCAGCCCAGGGTTGGTTACGAGCAGTACTTC
cdr3_aa: CASSPQPRVGYEQYF
j_call: TRBJ2-7
v_call: TRBV9
d_call: .
clone_size: .

cdr3_nt: TGTGCCAGCAGCTTAGACGGGAACTATGGCTACACCTTC
cdr3_aa: CASSLDGNYGYTF
j_call: TRBJ1-2
v_call: TRBV7-2
d_call: .
clone_size: few

cdr3_nt: TGCAGCGCCGGACAGGGGGTCCTTGAGCAGTTCTTC
cdr3_aa: CSAGQGVLEQFF
j_call: TRBJ2-1
v_call: TRBV29-1
d_call: TRBD1
clone_size: .

cdr3_nt: TGTGCCAGCAGCCCCGCAGGATCCTGGAATGAGCAGTTCTTC
cdr3_aa: CASSPAGSWNEQFF
j_call: TRBJ2-1
v_call: TRBV3-1/TRBV3-2
d_call: .
clone_size: .

cdr3_nt: TGTGCCAGCAGTTACGTGTCCGCGGGCAGGGAGACCCAGTACTTC
cdr3_aa: CASSYVSAGRETQYF
j_call: TRBJ2-5
v_call: TRBV6-5
d_call: .
clone_size: .

cdr3_nt: TGTGCCAGTAGTATAATATCCGACAATGAGCAGTTCTTC
cdr3_aa: CASSIISDNEQFF
j_call: TRBJ2-1
v_call: TRBV19
d_call: .
clone_size: .

cdr3_nt: TGTGCCACCAGCGGTGAAGCCTCCGGTGAGCAGTTCTTC
cdr3_aa: CATSGEASGEQFF
j_call: TRBJ2-1
v_call: TRBV2
d_call: .
clone_size: .

cdr3_nt: TGCGCCAGCAGCCAAGATGGAGGCGCGGGAGCTCGACAACAGTACTTC
cdr3_aa: CASSQDGGAGARQQYF
j_call: TRBJ2-7
v_call: TRBV4-3
d_call: TRBD2
clone_size: .

cdr3_nt: TGTGCCAGCAGCTTAGGGGCCTCCACAGATACGCAGTATTTT
cdr3_aa: CASSLGASTDTQYF
j_call: TRBJ2-3
v_call: TRBV11-3
d_call: .
clone_size: .

cdr3_nt: TGTGCCAGCAGCTTAGGGACCGGGACTAGCGGGTATAATGAGCAGTTCTTC
cdr3_aa: CASSLGTGTSGYNEQFF
j_call: TRBJ2-1
v_call: TRBV7-9
d_call: TRBD2
clone_size: .

cdr3_nt: TGTGCCAGCAGCCATGCCAGGACTAGCGGGAGGGAAACAGAGACCCAGTACTTC
cdr3_aa: CASSHARTSGRETETQYF
j_call: TRBJ2-5
v_call: TRBV5-4
d_call: TRBD2
clone_size: .

cdr3_nt: TGTGCCAGTAGTTTCCGGACAGATGATGGCTACACCTTC
cdr3_aa: CASSFRTDDGYTF
j_call: TRBJ1-2
v_call: TRBV19
d_call: .
clone_size: .

cdr3_nt: TGTGCCAGCAGTATCCGGGACTCACGGGAGCAGTACTTC
cdr3_aa: CASSIRDSREQYF
j_call: TRBJ2-7
v_call: TRBV27
d_call: .
clone_size: .

cdr3_nt: TGCGCCAGCAGCCCCGACAGGGGGCGGAGCAATCAGCCCCAGCATTTT
cdr3_aa: CASSPDRGRSNQPQHF
j_call: TRBJ1-5
v_call: TRBV4-1
d_call: TRBD1
clone_size: .

cdr3_nt: TGCGCCAGCAGCGGGTACTCTGGGGGGGACCTGAACACTGAAGCTTTCTTT
cdr3_aa: CASSGYSGGDLNTEAFF
j_call: TRBJ1-1
v_call: TRBV5-1
d_call: .
clone_size: .

cdr3_nt: TGCGCCAGCAGCCAAGTCCCAGAGGGTGAAGCTTTCTTT
cdr3_aa: CASSQVPEGEAFF
j_call: TRBJ1-1
v_call: TRBV4-1
d_call: .
clone_size: once

cdr3_nt: TGCGCCAGCAGCCTACAGATAGCCGGGGAGCTGTTTTTT
cdr3_aa: CASSLQIAGELFF
j_call: TRBJ2-2
v_call: TRBV5-1
d_call: .
clone_size: once

cdr3_nt: TGTGCCAGCAGCCAAGATAGACGAGGGGAGCAGTTCTTC
cdr3_aa: CASSQDRRGEQFF
j_call: TRBJ2-1
v_call: TRBV14
d_call: .
clone_size: .

cdr3_nt: TGCGCCAGCAGGGGGGCAGCGGGAGGTTGGGATGAGCAGTTCTTC
cdr3_aa: CASRGAAGGWDEQFF
j_call: TRBJ2-1
v_call: TRBV5-1
d_call: TRBD2
clone_size: .

cdr3_nt: TGTGCCAGCAGCTTGGCTGAGACAAGGGGCCACGAGCAGTACTTC
cdr3_aa: CASSLAETRGHEQYF
j_call: TRBJ2-7
v_call: TRBV5-4
d_call: .
clone_size: .

cdr3_nt: TGCGCCAGCAGTGAGGGGACAGCCACAGATACGCAGTATTTT
cdr3_aa: CASSEGTATDTQYF
j_call: TRBJ2-3
v_call: TRBV10-1
d_call: TRBD1
clone_size: .

cdr3_nt: TGTGCCAGCAGTTTAAGAGGGTACTCCTACGAGCAGTACTTC
cdr3_aa: CASSLRGYSYEQYF
j_call: TRBJ2-7
v_call: TRBV28
d_call: .
clone_size: .

cdr3_nt: TGTGCCGGCAGTTTCGTACAGGGGGTCACTGAAGCTTTCTTT
cdr3_aa: CAGSFVQGVTEAFF
j_call: TRBJ1-1
v_call: TRBV28
d_call: TRBD1
clone_size: .